Sequencing of this T cell receptor beta chain was carried out in a study of OX40 agonist ivuxolimab in advanced cancers. The protocol was immunoSEQ multiplex PCR, while the TCRdb copy is restricted to in-frame clones and leaves out a portion. In the table there are roughly 70,000 clones, approximately 80% of which are singletons. This receptor was obtained from an adult with an advanced solid tumor such as melanoma, head and neck, liver or kidney cancer. The sequenced sample was CD4+ or CD8+ T cells sorted from blood, obtained in a trial of the OX40 agonist ivuxolimab.

CDR3 residues: CASSLGLGGALPDTQYF. The CDR3 coding sequence is TGTGCCAGCAGTTTAGGGTTGGGGGGGGCGCTCCCAGATACGCAGTATTTT. The V and J genes are TRBV28 and TRBJ2-3, with a tentative D call TRBD2 (7 bases). The CDR3 totals 17 residues. Germline CDR1 reads MDHEN; CDR2 reads SYDVKM. The germline V and J ends were trimmed by 2 bases and 4 bases, with 19 bases remaining between them.